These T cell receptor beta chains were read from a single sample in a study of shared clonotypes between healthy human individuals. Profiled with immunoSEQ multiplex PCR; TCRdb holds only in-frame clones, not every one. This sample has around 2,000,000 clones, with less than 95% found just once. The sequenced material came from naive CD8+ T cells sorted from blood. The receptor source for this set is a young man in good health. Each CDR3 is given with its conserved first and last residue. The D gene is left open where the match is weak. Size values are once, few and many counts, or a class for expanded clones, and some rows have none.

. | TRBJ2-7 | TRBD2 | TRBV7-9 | TGTGCCAGCAGCCGCCCACTAGCGGGGACCTACGAGCAGTACTTC | CASSRPLAGTYEQYF
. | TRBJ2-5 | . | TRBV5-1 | TGCGCCAGCAGCTTGTTTAGCGGACAAGAGACCCAGTACTTC | CASSLFSGQETQYF
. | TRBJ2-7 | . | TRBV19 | TGTGCCAGTAGTGGGGGCCCGCCCAGCTCCTACGAGCAGTACTTC | CASSGGPPSSYEQYF
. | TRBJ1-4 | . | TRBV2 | TGTGCCAGCAGACAGCCTGCAACTAATGAAAAACTGTTTTTT | CASRQPATNEKLFF
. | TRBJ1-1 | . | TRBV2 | TGTGCCAGCAGTGAAAGGGGGGCCGGCGGAGCTTTCTTT | CASSERGAGGAFF
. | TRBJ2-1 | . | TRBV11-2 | TGTGCCAGCAGCCCAGTTGCGACTATATTTTATACTTACGACAATGAGCAGTTCTTC | CASSPVATIFYTYDNEQFF
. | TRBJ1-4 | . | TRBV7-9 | TGTGCCAGCAGCCTAAGTCTTCCCCCTGATGAAAAACTGTTTTTT | CASSLSLPPDEKLFF
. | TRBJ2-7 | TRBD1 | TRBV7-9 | TGTGCCAGCATTGGGACAGGGGTAGCCGAGCAGTACTTC | CASIGTGVAEQYF
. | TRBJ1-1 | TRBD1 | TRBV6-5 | TGTGCCAGCAGACAGGGGACCGTTCGGGAAGCTTTCTTT | CASRQGTVREAFF
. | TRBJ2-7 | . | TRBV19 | TGTGCCAGTAGCATTGACCTCTCCTACGAGCAGTACTTC | CASSIDLSYEQYF
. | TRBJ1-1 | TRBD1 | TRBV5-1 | TGCGCCAGCAGCCAGACAGGGTGGACTGAAGCTTTCTTT | CASSQTGWTEAFF
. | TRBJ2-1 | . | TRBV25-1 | TGTGCCAGCAGTGGGGGAACAGGGTTTAATGAGCAGTTCTTC | CASSGGTGFNEQFF
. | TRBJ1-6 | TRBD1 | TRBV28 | TGTGCCAGCAGTTTCAGGGGGCATAATTCACCCCTCCACTTT | CASSFRGHNSPLHF
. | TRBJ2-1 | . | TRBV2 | TGTGCCAGCAGCGATCGGGACACCCGCTCCTACAATGAGCAGTTCTTC | CASSDRDTRSYNEQFF
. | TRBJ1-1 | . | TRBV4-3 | TGCGCCAGCAGCCAACAGGAGATGAACACTGAAGCTTTCTTT | CASSQQEMNTEAFF
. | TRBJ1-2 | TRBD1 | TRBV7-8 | TGTGCCAGCAGCCACAAGTCCCAGGGGGCGCATGGCTACACCTTC | CASSHKSQGAHGYTF
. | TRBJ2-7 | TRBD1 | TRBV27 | TGTGCCAGCGGTCGGGACAGGAGTCTCTACGAGCAGTACTTC | CASGRDRSLYEQYF
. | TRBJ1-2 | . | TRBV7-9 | TGTGCCAGCAGCTTAGACTGGGGCGGGGGCGATGGCTACACCTTC | CASSLDWGGGDGYTF
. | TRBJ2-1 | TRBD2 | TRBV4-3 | TGCGCCAGCAGCCAAGGACTAGCGGGAGGGGAGCAGTTCTTC | CASSQGLAGGEQFF
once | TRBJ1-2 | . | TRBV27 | TGTGCCAGCAGCCCGGGGGTCTACTATGGCTACACCTTC | CASSPGVYYGYTF
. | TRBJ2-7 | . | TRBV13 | TGTGCCAGCAGCTTTGAGGACTACGAGCAGTACTTC | CASSFEDYEQYF
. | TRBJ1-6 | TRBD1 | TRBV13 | TGTGCCAGCAGCGAGAGGGACAGATCCTATAATTCACCCCTCCACTTT | CASSERDRSYNSPLHF
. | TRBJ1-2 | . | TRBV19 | TGTGCCAGTAGTATAGCAGGGACCCCCTATGGCTACACCTTC | CASSIAGTPYGYTF
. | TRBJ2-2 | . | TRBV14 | TGTGCCAGCAGCCGAATTCCAGGGCACACCGGGGAGCTGTTTTTT | CASSRIPGHTGELFF
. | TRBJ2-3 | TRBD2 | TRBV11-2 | TGTGCCAGCAGCACTGAGGCGGGAGGGCCGGGGGATACGCAGTATTTT | CASSTEAGGPGDTQYF
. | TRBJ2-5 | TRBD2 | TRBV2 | TGTGCCAGCAGTTCTACTAGCGGGGGGGTGGAGACCCAGTACTTC | CASSSTSGGVETQYF
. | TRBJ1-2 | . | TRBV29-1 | TGCAGCGTTGAGGGGGAGGACTATGGCTACACCTTC | CSVEGEDYGYTF
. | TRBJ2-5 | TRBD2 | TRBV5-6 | TGTGCCAGCAGCTTCCCGGGACTAGCGGGGGGGGAGACCCAGTACTTC | CASSFPGLAGGETQYF